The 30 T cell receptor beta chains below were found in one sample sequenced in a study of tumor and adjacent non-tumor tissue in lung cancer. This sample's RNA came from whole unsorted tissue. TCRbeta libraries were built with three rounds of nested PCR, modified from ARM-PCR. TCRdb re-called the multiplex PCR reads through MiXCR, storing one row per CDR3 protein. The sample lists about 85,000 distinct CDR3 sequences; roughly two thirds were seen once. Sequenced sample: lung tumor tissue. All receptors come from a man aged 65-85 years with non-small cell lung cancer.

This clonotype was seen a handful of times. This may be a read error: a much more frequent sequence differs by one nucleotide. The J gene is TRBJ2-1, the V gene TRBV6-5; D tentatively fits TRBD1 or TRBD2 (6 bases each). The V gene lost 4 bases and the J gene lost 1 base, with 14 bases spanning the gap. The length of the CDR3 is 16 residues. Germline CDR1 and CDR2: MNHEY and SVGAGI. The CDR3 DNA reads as TGTGCCAGCAGTTGCCTCTGGGGGGCGTCCTACAATGAGCAGTTCTTC. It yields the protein CASSCLWGASYNEQFF.

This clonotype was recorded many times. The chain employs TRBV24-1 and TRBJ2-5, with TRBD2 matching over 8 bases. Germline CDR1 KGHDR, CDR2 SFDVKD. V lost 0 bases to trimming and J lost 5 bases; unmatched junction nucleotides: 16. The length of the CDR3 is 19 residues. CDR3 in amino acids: CATSDLRAGTSRAWETQYF. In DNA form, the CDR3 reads TGTGCCACCAGTGATTTGCGGGCCGGGACTAGTAGGGCGTGGGAGACCCAGTACTTC.

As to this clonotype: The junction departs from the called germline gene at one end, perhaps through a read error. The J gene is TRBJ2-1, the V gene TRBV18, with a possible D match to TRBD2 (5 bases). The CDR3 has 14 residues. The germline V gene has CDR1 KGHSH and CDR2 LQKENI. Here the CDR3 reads CVSRTRAEYNEQFF. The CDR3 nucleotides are TGTGTCAGCAGAACTAGGGCAGAATACAATGAGCAGTTCTTC.

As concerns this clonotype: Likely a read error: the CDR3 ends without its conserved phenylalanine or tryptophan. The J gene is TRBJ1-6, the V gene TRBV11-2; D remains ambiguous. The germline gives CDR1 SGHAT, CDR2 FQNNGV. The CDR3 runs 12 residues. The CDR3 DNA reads TGTACCAGCAGCGACGGGAATTCACCCCTCCACGTT. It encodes CTSSDGNSPLHV.

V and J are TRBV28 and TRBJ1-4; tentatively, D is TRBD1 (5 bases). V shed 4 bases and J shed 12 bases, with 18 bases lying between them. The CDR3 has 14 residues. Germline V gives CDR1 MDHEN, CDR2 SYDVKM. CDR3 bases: TGTGCCAGCAGTTCGGCTTTAGTAGGGGAAGAACTGTTTTTT. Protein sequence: CASSSALVGEELFF.

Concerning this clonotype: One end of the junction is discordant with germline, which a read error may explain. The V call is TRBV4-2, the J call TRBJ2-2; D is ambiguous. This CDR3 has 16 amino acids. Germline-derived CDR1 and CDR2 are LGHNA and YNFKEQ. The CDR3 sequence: CVSSQETRTNTGELFF. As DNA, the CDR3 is TGTGTCAGCAGCCAAGAGACCAGGACGAACACCGGGGAGCTGTTTTTT.

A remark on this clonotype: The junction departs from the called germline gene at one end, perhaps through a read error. CDR3 nucleotide sequence: TGTGCCAGCAACTTAACGAGAGGTCAGCCCCAGCATTTT. Protein product: CASNLTRGQPQHF. The gene calls are TRBV11-2 and TRBJ1-5; D ambiguous. This CDR3 spans 13 amino acids. The germline V gene has CDR1 SGHAT and CDR2 FQNNGV.

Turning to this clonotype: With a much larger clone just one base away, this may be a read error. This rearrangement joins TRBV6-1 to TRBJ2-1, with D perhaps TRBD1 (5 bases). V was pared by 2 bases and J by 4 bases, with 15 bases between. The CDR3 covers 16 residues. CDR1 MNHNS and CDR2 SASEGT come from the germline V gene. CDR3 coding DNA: TGTGCCAGCAGTGAATCCCTAGTGGGGCCGTACAATGAGCAGTTCTTC. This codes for CASSESLVGPYNEQFF.

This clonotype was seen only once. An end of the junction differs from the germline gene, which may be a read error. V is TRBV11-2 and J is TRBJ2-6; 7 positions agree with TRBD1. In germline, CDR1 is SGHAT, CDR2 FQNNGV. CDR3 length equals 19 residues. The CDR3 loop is CASSSPRGRGGLGANVLSF. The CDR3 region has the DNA TGTGCCAGCAGCTCCCCGAGGGGAAGAGGGGGCTTGGGGGCCAACGTCCTGAGTTTC.

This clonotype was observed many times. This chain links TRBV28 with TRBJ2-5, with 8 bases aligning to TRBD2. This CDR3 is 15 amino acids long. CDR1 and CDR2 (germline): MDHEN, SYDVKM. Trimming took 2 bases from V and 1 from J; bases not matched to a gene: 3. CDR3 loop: CASSLTGGGQETQYF. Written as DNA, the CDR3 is TGTGCCAGCAGTTTAACGGGGGGGGGCCAAGAGACCCAGTACTTC.

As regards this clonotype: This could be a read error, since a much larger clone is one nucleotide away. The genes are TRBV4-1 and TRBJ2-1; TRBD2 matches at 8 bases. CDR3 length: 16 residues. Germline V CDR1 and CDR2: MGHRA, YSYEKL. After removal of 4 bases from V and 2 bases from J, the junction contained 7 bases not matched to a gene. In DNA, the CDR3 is TGCGCCAGCAGCCTTTCCTTAGCGGGGACCTACAATGAGCAGTTCTTC. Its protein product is CASSLSLAGTYNEQFF.

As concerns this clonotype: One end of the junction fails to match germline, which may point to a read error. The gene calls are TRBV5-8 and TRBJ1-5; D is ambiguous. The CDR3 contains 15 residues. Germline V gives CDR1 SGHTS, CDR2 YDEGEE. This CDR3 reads CASSEDVISNHPRHF. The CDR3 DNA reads TGTGCCAGCAGCGAGGACGTTATTAGCAATCATCCCCGGCATTTT.

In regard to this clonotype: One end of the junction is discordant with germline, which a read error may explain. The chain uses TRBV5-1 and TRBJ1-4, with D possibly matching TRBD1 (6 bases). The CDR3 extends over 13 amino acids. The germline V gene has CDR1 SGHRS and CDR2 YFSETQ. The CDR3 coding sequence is TGCGCCAGCAAGCGACAGGAGGAGGAAAAACTGTCTTTT. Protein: CASKRQEEEKLSF.

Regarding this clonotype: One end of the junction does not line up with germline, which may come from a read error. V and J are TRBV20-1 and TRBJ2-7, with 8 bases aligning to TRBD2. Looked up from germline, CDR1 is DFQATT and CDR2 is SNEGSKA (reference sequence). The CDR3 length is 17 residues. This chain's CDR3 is CSARGLARGPRPYGQYF. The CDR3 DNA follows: TGCAGTGCTAGAGGACTAGCGCGAGGGCCAAGGCCTTACGGGCAGTACTTC.

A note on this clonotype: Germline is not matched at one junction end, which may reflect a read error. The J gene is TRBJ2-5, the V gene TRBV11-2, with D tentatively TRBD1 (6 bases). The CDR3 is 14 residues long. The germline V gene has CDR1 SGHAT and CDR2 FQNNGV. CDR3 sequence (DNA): TGTGCCAGTTGCCCTAGACAGGCGAAAGAGAGCCAGTACTTC. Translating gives CASCPRQAKESQYF.

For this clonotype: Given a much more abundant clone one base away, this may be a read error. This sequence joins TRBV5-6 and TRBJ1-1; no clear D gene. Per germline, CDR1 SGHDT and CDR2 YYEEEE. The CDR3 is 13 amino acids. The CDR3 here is CASSFTGRSEASF. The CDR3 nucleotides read TGTGCCAGCAGCTTCACCGGGCGTAGTGAAGCTTCCTTT. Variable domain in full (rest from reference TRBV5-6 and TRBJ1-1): DAGVTQSPTHLIKTRGQQVTLRCSPKSGHDTVSWYQQALGQGPQFIFQYYEEEERQRGNFPDRFSGHQFPNYSSELNVNALLLGDSALYLCASSFTGRSEASFGQGTRLTVV.

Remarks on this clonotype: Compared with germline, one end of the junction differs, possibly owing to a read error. The CDR3 loop reads CAWSRTGAFF. The DNA of the CDR3 is TGTGCCTGGAGTCGGACTGGAGCTTTCTTT. The rearrangement joins TRBV30 to TRBJ1-1; D call uncertain. CDR3 length: 10 residues. The germline V gene encodes CDR1 GTSNPN and CDR2 SVGIG (reference sequence).

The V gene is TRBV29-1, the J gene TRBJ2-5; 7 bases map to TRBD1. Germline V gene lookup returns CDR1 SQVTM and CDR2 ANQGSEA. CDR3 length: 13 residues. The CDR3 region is CSAGQEPQETQYF. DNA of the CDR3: TGCAGTGCCGGACAGGAGCCCCAGGAGACCCAGTACTTC.

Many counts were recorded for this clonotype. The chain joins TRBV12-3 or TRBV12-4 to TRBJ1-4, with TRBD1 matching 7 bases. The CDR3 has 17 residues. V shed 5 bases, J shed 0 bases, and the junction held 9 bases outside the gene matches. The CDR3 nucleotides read TGTGCCAGCAGTCAACCGGGACAGTTCGCAACTAATGAAAAACTGTTTTTT. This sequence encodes CASSQPGQFATNEKLFF.

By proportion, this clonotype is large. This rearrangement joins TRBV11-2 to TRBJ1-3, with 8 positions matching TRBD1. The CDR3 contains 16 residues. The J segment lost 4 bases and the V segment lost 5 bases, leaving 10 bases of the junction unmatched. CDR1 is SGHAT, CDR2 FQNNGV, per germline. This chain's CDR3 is CASSPLRQGAGNTIYF. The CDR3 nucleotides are TGTGCCAGCAGCCCTCTCCGCCAGGGGGCCGGAAACACCATATATTTT.

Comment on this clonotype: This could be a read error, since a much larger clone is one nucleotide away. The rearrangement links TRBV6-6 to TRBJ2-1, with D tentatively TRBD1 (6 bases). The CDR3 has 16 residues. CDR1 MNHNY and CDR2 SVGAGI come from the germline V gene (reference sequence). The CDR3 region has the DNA TGTGCCAGCAGTTACTCGTGGGGGCGCTCCTACAATGTGCAGTTCTTC. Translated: CASSYSWGRSYNVQFF.

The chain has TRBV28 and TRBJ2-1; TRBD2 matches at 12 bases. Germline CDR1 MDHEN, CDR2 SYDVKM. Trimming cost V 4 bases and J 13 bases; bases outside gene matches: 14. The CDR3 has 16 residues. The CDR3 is CASSYPGASGRAGQFF. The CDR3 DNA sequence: TGTGCCAGCAGTTATCCCGGGGCTAGCGGGAGGGCCGGACAGTTCTTC.

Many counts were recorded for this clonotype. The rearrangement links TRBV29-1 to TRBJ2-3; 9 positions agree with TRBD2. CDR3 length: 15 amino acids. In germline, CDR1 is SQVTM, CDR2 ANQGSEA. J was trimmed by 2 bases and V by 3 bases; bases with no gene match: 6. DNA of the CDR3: TGCAGCGTTGAGACGGCGGGGGGGGCCACAGATACGCAGTATTTT. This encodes CSVETAGGATDTQYF.

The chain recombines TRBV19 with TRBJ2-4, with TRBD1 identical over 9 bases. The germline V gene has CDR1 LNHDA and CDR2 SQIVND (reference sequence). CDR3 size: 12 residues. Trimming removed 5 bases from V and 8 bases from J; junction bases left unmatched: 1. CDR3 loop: CASSRQGDIQYF. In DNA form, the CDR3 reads TGTGCCAGTAGTCGACAGGGGGACATTCAGTACTTC.

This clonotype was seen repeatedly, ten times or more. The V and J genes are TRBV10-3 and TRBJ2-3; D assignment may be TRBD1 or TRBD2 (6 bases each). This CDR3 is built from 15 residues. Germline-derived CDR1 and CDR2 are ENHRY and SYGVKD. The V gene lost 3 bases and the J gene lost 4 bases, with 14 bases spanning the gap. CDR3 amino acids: CAISDGGRQADTQYF. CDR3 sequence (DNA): TGTGCCATCAGTGATGGGGGGCGTCAGGCAGATACGCAGTATTTT.

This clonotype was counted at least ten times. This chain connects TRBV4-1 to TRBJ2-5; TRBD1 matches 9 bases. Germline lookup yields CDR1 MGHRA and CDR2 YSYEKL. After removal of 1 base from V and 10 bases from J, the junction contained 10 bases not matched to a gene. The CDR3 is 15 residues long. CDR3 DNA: TGCGCCAGCAGCCAAGTCCGGGACAGGGCGTTGATCCAGTACTTC. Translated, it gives CASSQVRDRALIQYF.

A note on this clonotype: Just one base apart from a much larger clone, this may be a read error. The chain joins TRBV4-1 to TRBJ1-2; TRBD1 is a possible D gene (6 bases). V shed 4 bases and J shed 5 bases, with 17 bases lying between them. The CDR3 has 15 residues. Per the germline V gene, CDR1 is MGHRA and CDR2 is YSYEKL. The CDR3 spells CASSPNRDKGYGYTF. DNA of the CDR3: TGCGCCAGCAGCCCAAACCGGGACAAGGGGTATGGCTACACCTTC.

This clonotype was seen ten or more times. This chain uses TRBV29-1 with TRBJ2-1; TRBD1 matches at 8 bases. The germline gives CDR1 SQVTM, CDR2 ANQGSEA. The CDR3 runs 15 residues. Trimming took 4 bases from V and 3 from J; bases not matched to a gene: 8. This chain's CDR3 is CSVVGTGAYYNEQFF. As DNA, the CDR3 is TGCAGCGTTGTTGGGACAGGAGCCTACTACAATGAGCAGTTCTTC.

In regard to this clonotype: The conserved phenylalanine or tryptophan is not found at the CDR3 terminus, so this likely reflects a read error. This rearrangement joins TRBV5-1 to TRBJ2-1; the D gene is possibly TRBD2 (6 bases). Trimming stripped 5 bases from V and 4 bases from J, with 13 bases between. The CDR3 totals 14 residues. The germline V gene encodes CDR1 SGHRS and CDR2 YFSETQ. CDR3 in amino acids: CASRPGEFYNEQFS. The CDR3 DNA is TGCGCCAGCAGGCCGGGGGAATTTTACAATGAGCAGTTCTCC.

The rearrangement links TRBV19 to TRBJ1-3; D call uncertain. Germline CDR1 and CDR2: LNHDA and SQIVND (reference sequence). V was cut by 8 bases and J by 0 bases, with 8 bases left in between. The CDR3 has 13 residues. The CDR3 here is CASRPHSGNTIYF. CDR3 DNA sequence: TGTGCCAGTCGTCCCCACTCTGGAAACACCATATATTTT.